Sequencing of this T cell receptor beta chain was carried out in a study of T cell repertoires in cytomegalovirus infection. Across the whole study: In public TCR beta signatures, there were indications of both CMV infection and matching HLA type.

V dropped 6 bases and J dropped 0; count of bases not matched to a gene: 6. The CDR3 runs 15 residues. Notes on this clonotype: Its antigen is unidentified.

In TCRdb, the reads were re-called with MiXCR into one record per CDR3 protein. The table has nearly 650,000 distinct CDR3 sequences, roughly 24% seen once; the top ten hold roughly 8%. The study, taken as a whole, reports: The study identified carriers of CMV plus the relevant HLA from cumulative public TCR beta family frequency. HLA-C-restricted CMV clonotypes gave the most frequent clonotype in two of eight donors.

The gene calls are TRBV12-3 or TRBV12-4 and TRBJ1-2; TRBD1 agrees at 8 bases. The TCR was taken from a human donor in good health (CMV status not recorded). Some clones in this sample may be carry-over from other donors' samples. What was sequenced was CD8+ T cells from PBMCs. The chain's CDR3 is CASRRQGPPNYGYTF. The CDR3 bases are TGTGCCAGCAGACGACAGGGGCCACCTAACTATGGCTACACCTTC.